The rows below give T cell receptor beta chains drawn from one sample of a study of blood T cell repertoires in COVID-19. Repertoires were generated with immunoSEQ multiplex PCR, while TCRdb's copy carries only in-frame clones and drops some. The sample records about 93,000 clones, roughly 89% being singletons. What was sequenced was peripheral blood. Receptors originate from a man over 45 with acute or convalescent COVID-19. CDR3s include the opening cysteine and the closing phenylalanine or tryptophan. A D gene is named only where the DNA matches it firmly. Size is omitted from some rows. Given values are once, few, many or a class for expanded clones.

V,D,size,J,length,CDR3,DNA
TRBV11-2,TRBD2,NA,TRBJ2-5,15,CASSFSGGVQETQYF,TGTGCCAGCAGTTTTAGCGGGGGGGTTCAAGAGACCCAGTACTTC
TRBV4-2,TRBD1,NA,TRBJ1-1,14,CASSQDPDRAEAFF,TGTGCCAGCAGCCAAGATCCGGACAGGGCTGAAGCTTTCTTT
TRBV12-5,NA,NA,TRBJ2-3,16,CASGHQAGRSAWGQYF,TGTGCTAGTGGGCATCAGGCGGGCCGGTCGGCGTGGGGGCAGTATTTT
TRBV7-9,NA,NA,TRBJ2-5,14,CASSIRQVPETQYF,TGTGCCAGCAGCATAAGACAGGTCCCAGAGACCCAGTACTTC
TRBV15,TRBD2,NA,TRBJ2-7,17,CATSRDLSASSGGEQYF,TGTGCCACCAGCAGAGATCTCTCTGCGTCAAGCGGGGGAGAGCAGTACTTC
TRBV4-1,NA,NA,TRBJ2-1,16,CASSQELTSQGDEQFF,TGCGCCAGCAGCCAAGAACTGACCTCCCAAGGGGATGAGCAGTTCTTC
TRBV7-9,TRBD1,few,TRBJ2-7,12,CASSLTGGEQYF,TGTGCCAGCAGCCTGACAGGGGGCGAGCAGTACTTC
TRBV29-1,TRBD1,NA,TRBJ1-1,13,CSVATGGRSEAFF,TGCAGCGTCGCGACAGGGGGAAGGTCTGAAGCTTTCTTT
TRBV6-6,NA,NA,TRBJ1-1,10,CASRTAEAFF,TGTGCCAGCAGAACAGCTGAAGCTTTCTTT
TRBV7-6,NA,NA,TRBJ1-6,16,CASSPQGGSYNSPLHF,TGTGCCAGCAGCCCACAGGGAGGGTCCTATAATTCACCCCTCCACTTT
TRBV7-8,NA,NA,TRBJ1-2,14,CASSLGQLNYGYTF,TGTGCCAGCAGCTTAGGGCAGTTAAACTATGGCTACACCTTC
TRBV7-2,NA,NA,TRBJ2-3,15,CASSPTGTFTDTQYF,TGTGCCAGCAGCCCTACAGGGACCTTCACAGATACGCAGTATTTT
TRBV5-6,TRBD2,NA,TRBJ2-1,14,CASSLYGGGNEQFF,TGTGCCAGCAGCTTGTATGGGGGAGGGAATGAGCAGTTCTTC
TRBV6-4,TRBD2,NA,TRBJ2-3,15,CASSQSLAATDTQYF,TGTGCCAGCAGTCAGTCCCTAGCGGCGACAGATACGCAGTATTTT
TRBV6-5,NA,NA,TRBJ1-5,12,CASSYSDQPQHF,TGTGCCAGCAGTTACTCCGATCAGCCCCAGCATTTT
TRBV27,NA,NA,TRBJ2-3,14,CASSLIQRTDTQYF,TGTGCCAGCAGTTTAATACAGCGCACAGATACGCAGTATTTT
TRBV2,NA,NA,TRBJ2-1,14,CASKTETSHNEQFF,TGTGCCAGCAAGACTGAGACTAGTCACAATGAGCAGTTCTTC
TRBV29-1,TRBD2,NA,TRBJ2-2,13,CSVRTSGTGELFF,TGCAGCGTTCGCACTAGCGGGACCGGGGAGCTGTTTTTT
TRBV7-8,TRBD1,NA,TRBJ1-4,17,CASSRAGTGRGGEKLFF,TGTGCCAGCAGCCGAGCCGGGACAGGGAGAGGCGGTGAAAAACTGTTTTTT
TRBV9,NA,few,TRBJ2-5,14,CASSVGTAAETQYF,TGTGCCAGCAGCGTAGGGACAGCCGCGGAGACCCAGTACTTC
TRBV7-9,NA,NA,TRBJ1-1,13,CASSLLVNTEAFF,TGTGCCAGCAGCTTACTAGTGAACACTGAAGCTTTCTTT
TRBV18,NA,NA,TRBJ2-3,15,CASSPGQGRTDTQYF,TGTGCCAGCTCCCCGGGTCAGGGGCGGACAGATACGCAGTATTTT
TRBV30,NA,NA,TRBJ1-1,13,CAWSPFMNTEAFF,TGTGCCTGGAGTCCTTTTATGAACACTGAAGCTTTCTTT
TRBV5-6,NA,once,TRBJ1-2,14,CASSLSEASYGYTF,TGTGCCAGCAGCTTGTCTGAAGCCTCATATGGCTACACCTTC
TRBV7-9,NA,NA,TRBJ1-4,16,CASSSITGLGNEKLFF,TGTGCCAGCAGCTCGATAACAGGTTTGGGTAATGAAAAACTGTTTTTT
TRBV15,NA,few,TRBJ2-4,14,CATSRALAKNIQYF,TGTGCCACCAGCAGAGCCCTAGCCAAAAACATTCAGTACTTC
TRBV6-1,TRBD1,NA,TRBJ1-2,16,CASSVRGGQGNYGYTF,TGTGCCAGCAGTGTTAGAGGGGGCCAGGGAAACTATGGCTACACCTTC
TRBV30,NA,NA,TRBJ1-1,13,CAWRLREATEAFF,TGTGCCTGGAGGTTGCGGGAGGCGACCGAAGCTTTCTTT
TRBV7-2,TRBD2,NA,TRBJ2-3,15,CASSFLSGVADTQYF,TGTGCCAGCAGCTTTCTAAGCGGGGTAGCAGATACGCAGTATTTT
TRBV7-8,NA,NA,TRBJ1-5,14,CASSPQGADQPQHF,TGTGCCAGCAGCCCCCAGGGTGCGGATCAGCCCCAGCATTTT
TRBV6-5,TRBD1,once,TRBJ1-4,16,CASSYFRDSSNEKLFF,TGTGCCAGCAGTTACTTCAGGGACAGCTCTAATGAAAAACTGTTTTTT
TRBV11-2,NA,NA,TRBJ2-1,14,CASSRGAKINEQFF,TGTGCCAGCAGCCGTGGAGCTAAAATTAATGAGCAGTTCTTC
TRBV19,TRBD2,NA,TRBJ2-7,12,CASSTPSGTQYF,TGTGCCAGTAGTACCCCTAGCGGGACGCAGTACTTC
TRBV5-5,NA,NA,TRBJ2-2,16,CASSHPQGTNTGELFF,TGTGCCAGCAGTCACCCACAGGGGACTAACACCGGGGAGCTGTTTTTT
TRBV5-1,NA,NA,TRBJ1-6,15,CASSLAGQRYSPLHF,TGCGCCAGCAGCTTGGCAGGGCAGAGATATTCACCCCTCCACTTT
TRBV5-1,NA,NA,TRBJ1-1,16,CASSSGQLSMNTEAFF,TGCGCCAGCAGCAGTGGACAGCTAAGCATGAACACTGAAGCTTTCTTT
TRBV9,TRBD1,NA,TRBJ1-6,14,CASSVGTGNSPLHF,TGTGCCAGCAGCGTAGGGACAGGGAATTCACCCCTCCACTTT
TRBV5-5,TRBD1,NA,TRBJ1-4,15,CASSLGDRGLEKLFF,TGTGCCAGCAGCTTGGGGGACAGGGGGCTTGAAAAACTGTTTTTT
TRBV29-1,NA,NA,TRBJ2-3,12,CSVPKTGDTQYF,TGCAGCGTACCTAAGACTGGAGATACGCAGTATTTT
TRBV5-1,TRBD2,NA,TRBJ2-2,16,CASSPFAGGNTGELFF,TGCGCCAGCAGCCCCTTTGCGGGGGGGAACACCGGGGAGCTGTTTTTT
TRBV7-2,NA,NA,TRBJ1-1,14,CASSLARRGTEAFF,TGTGCCAGCAGCTTAGCTCGCAGGGGAACTGAAGCTTTCTTT